Below are 27 T cell receptor beta chains sequenced from a single sample in a study of T cell responses to AZD1222 COVID-19 vaccine. The method was immunoSEQ multiplex PCR; TCRdb's version includes in-frame clones alone and lacks a portion of them. In the table there are more than 60,000 clones, approximately 83% of which are singletons. Specimen: peripheral blood, collected on day 0 of AZD1222 vaccination. Receptors originate from an adult in good health.

V and J are TRBV18 and TRBJ1-2; D remains unclear. From germline, CDR1 is KGHSH and CDR2 LQKENI. V shed 3 bases and J shed 2 bases, with 7 bases lying between them. The CDR3 totals 13 residues. CDR3: CASSPEQNYGYTF. For the CDR3, the DNA is TGTGCCAGCTCACCTGAACAGAACTATGGCTACACCTTC.

This chain joins TRBV29-1 and TRBJ2-1, with TRBD2 matching over 7 bases. Trimming removed 4 bases from V and 4 bases from J; junction bases left unmatched: 7. Germline V gene sequence: CDR1 SQVTM, CDR2 ANQGSEA. The CDR3 contains 14 residues. The CDR3 is CSVATSDKYNEQFF. The DNA for the CDR3 is TGCAGCGTTGCCACTAGCGATAAATACAATGAGCAGTTCTTC.

This clone was found once. V is TRBV7-8 and J is TRBJ1-5; 7 bases fit TRBD1. The CDR3 contains 14 residues. With V trimmed by 3 bases and J by 6 bases, 5 bases remained unmatched. CDR1 SGHVS and CDR2 FQNEAQ come from the germline V gene. CDR3 sequence reads: CASSFRQGSQPQHF. The CDR3 DNA follows: TGTGCCAGCAGCTTCCGACAGGGAAGTCAGCCCCAGCATTTT.

The chain links TRBV18 to TRBJ1-1; weak D call: TRBD1 (6 bases). With 6 bases removed from V and 14 bases from J, the gap between germline ends came to 22 bases. The germline V gene encodes CDR1 KGHSH and CDR2 LQKENI. This CDR3 comprises 13 residues. The CDR3 reads CASSGPEEGGDFF. The CDR3 coding sequence is TGTGCCAGCTCCGGACCGGAGGAGGGGGGTGACTTCTTT.

This clone was seen once. The V gene is TRBV6-5, the J gene TRBJ2-2; no reliable D call. V dropped 3 bases and J dropped 0 bases, with 5 bases sitting between them. CDR1 is MNHEY and CDR2 is SVGAGI in the germline V gene. The CDR3 is 14 residues long. For the CDR3, the DNA is TGTGCCAGCAGTTATCTGTCGAACACCGGGGAGCTGTTTTTT. It yields the protein CASSYLSNTGELFF.

J is TRBJ2-2 and V is TRBV7-9; D may be TRBD1 (8 bases). Germline CDR1 and CDR2: SEHNR and FQNEAQ (reference sequence). The CDR3 is made up of 15 amino acids. The V gene lost 4 bases and the J gene lost 7 bases, with 16 bases spanning the gap. CDR3 residues: CASSYHRGGSGELFF. The CDR3 region has the DNA TGTGCCAGCAGCTACCACAGGGGGGGTAGCGGGGAGCTGTTTTTT. The full variable domain, rest sourced from reference TRBV7-9 and TRBJ2-2, is DTGVSQNPRHKITKRGQNVTFRCDPISEHNRLYWYRQTLGQGPEFLTYFQNEAQLEKSRLLSDRFSAERPKGSFSTLEIQRTEQGDSAMYLCASSYHRGGSGELFFGEGSRLTVL.

The chain links TRBV25-1 to TRBJ1-6, with TRBD1 as a possible D gene (6 bases). Germline loops: CDR1 MGHDK, CDR2 SYGVNS. The V end lost 10 bases, the J end lost 5 bases, and 12 bases lay between the germline ends. CDR3 size: 13 residues. The CDR3 DNA reads TGTGCCATCAGGGGTAAAGATAATTCACCCCTCCACTTT. Protein: CAIRGKDNSPLHF.

Here the CDR3 reads CASSLVLGSTGELFF. CDR3 coding DNA: TGTGCCAGCAGCTTGGTTCTGGGGAGCACCGGGGAGCTGTTTTTT. V usage is TRBV5-5 and J usage is TRBJ2-2, with a tentative D call TRBD2 (5 bases). Germline CDR1 SGHKS, CDR2 YYEKEE (reference sequence). V lost 0 bases and J 4 bases, leaving 10 bases between the germline ends. The CDR3 loop spans 15 amino acids.

In its sample, this clone was seen a few times. The chain joins TRBV7-9 to TRBJ1-5, with D hard to call. The ends were cut back, 1 base at V and 1 base at J, with 8 bases in the middle. This CDR3 contains 15 residues. Per the germline V gene, CDR1 is SEHNR and CDR2 is FQNEAQ (reference sequence). CDR3 residues: CASSLDGRSNQPQHF. As DNA, the CDR3 is TGTGCCAGCAGCTTAGATGGGAGGAGCAATCAGCCCCAGCATTTT. The complete variable domain, with remaining parts taken from reference TRBV7-9 and TRBJ1-5, reads DTGVSQNPRHKITKRGQNVTFRCDPISEHNRLYWYRQTLGQGPEFLTYFQNEAQLEKSRLLSDRFSAERPKGSFSTLEIQRTEQGDSAMYLCASSLDGRSNQPQHFGDGTRLSIL.

This clone was seen a few times. The rearrangement joins TRBV28 to TRBJ1-1, with no clear D. The germline V gene has CDR1 MDHEN and CDR2 SYDVKM. This CDR3 has 16 amino acids. The germline V and J ends were trimmed by 8 bases and 1 base, with 20 bases remaining between them. CDR3 in DNA: TGTGCCAGCCGCCCGTGGGCTTCACCTCAGAACACTGAAGCTTTCTTT. As protein: CASRPWASPQNTEAFF. Complete variable domain (other parts from reference TRBV28 and TRBJ1-1): DVKVTQSSRYLVKRTGEKVFLECVQDMDHENMFWYRQDPGLGLRLIYFSYDVKMKEKGDIPEGYSVSREKKERFSLILESASTNQTSMYLCASRPWASPQNTEAFFGQGTRLTVV.

This clone is classed as medium-sized (0.01 to 0.1%). The chain joins TRBV27 to TRBJ1-5; D perhaps matches TRBD1 (6 bases). Germline V gene lookup returns CDR1 MNHEY and CDR2 SMNVEV (reference sequence). The CDR3 totals 14 residues. V was trimmed by 4 bases and J by 2 bases, leaving 9 bases between them. In nucleotides, the CDR3 is TGTGCCAGCAGTTGGACAGCGGGCAATCAGCCCCAGCATTTT. Translation gives CASSWTAGNQPQHF.

This rearrangement joins TRBV15 to TRBJ2-3; 14 bases are a match to TRBD2. The ends lost 5 bases at V and 0 bases at J; junction bases unmatched: 10. The CDR3 is made up of 19 amino acids. Per germline, CDR1 LNHNV and CDR2 YYDKDF (reference sequence). This CDR3 reads CATSEKGLAGGLSTDTQYF. CDR3 in DNA: TGTGCCACCAGCGAAAAAGGACTAGCGGGGGGACTTAGCACAGATACGCAGTATTTT.

This clone was counted between two and nine times. The V and J genes are TRBV29-1 and TRBJ2-5; TRBD2 might be the D (7 bases). Trimming took off 0 bases at V and 5 bases at J, with 13 bases between the two ends. The CDR3 contains 14 residues. Germline V gene lookup returns CDR1 SQVTM and CDR2 ANQGSEA. This CDR3 reads CSVEDPGGWETQYF. CDR3 coding DNA: TGCAGCGTTGAAGATCCGGGGGGCTGGGAGACCCAGTACTTC.

In its sample, this clone was seen a few times. The rearrangement uses TRBV5-1 and TRBJ2-7; the D gene is possibly TRBD1 (6 bases). In germline, CDR1 is SGHRS, CDR2 YFSETQ. The CDR3 spans 15 residues. With 3 bases removed from V and 2 bases from J, the gap between germline ends came to 15 bases. CDR3 sequence: CASSWATGPAYEQYF. CDR3 in DNA: TGCGCCAGCAGCTGGGCGACAGGTCCAGCCTACGAGCAGTACTTC.

The rearrangement links TRBV2 to TRBJ2-1; 11 bases align to TRBD2. This CDR3 region has 14 residues. The trim removed 6 bases at V and 6 bases at J, leaving 4 bases unmatched. Germline CDR1 and CDR2: SNHLY and FYNNEI. CDR3 nucleotide sequence: TGTGCCAGCAGGGTAGCGGGGGGGCCCAATGAGCAGTTCTTC. Its protein product is CASRVAGGPNEQFF.

V and J are TRBV2 and TRBJ1-5, with D possibly being TRBD1 (5 bases). V was clipped by 7 bases and J by 2 bases, with 15 bases between them. The CDR3 sequence is 15 residues long. CDR1 is SNHLY, CDR2 FYNNEI, per germline. The CDR3 sequence is CASTRGGGGNQPQHF. CDR3 DNA sequence: TGTGCCAGCACCCGGGGCGGCGGGGGCAATCAGCCCCAGCATTTT.

The J gene is TRBJ1-3, the V gene TRBV6-5; 8 positions match TRBD1. Trimming at V came to 6 bases and at J to 3 bases, leaving 7 bases not matched to a gene. From germline, CDR1 is MNHEY and CDR2 SVGAGI. The CDR3 has 15 residues. CDR3: CASRAPGTGGNTIYF. CDR3 DNA sequence: TGTGCCAGCAGAGCGCCCGGGACAGGTGGAAACACCATATATTTT.

The rearrangement uses TRBV19 and TRBJ1-5; a weak D match, TRBD1 (6 bases). The CDR3 extends over 15 amino acids. CDR1 and CDR2 (germline): LNHDA, SQIVND (reference sequence). V lost 3 bases, J lost 9 bases, and 18 bases lay in between. CDR3 sequence: CASSMGGPGSPPQHF. The CDR3 coding sequence is TGTGCCAGTAGTATGGGGGGGCCAGGAAGCCCGCCCCAGCATTTT.

The rearrangement links TRBV5-1 to TRBJ2-7; D ambiguous. V was clipped by 2 bases and J by 3 bases, with 9 bases between them. The germline gives CDR1 SGHRS, CDR2 YFSETQ. The CDR3 length is 13 residues. CDR3 loop: CASSLPTDYEQYF. The CDR3 DNA is TGCGCCAGCAGCTTACCGACCGACTACGAGCAGTACTTC.

This chain uses TRBV5-4 with TRBJ1-1; TRBD1 might be the D (5 bases). This CDR3 has 16 amino acids. With 0 bases removed from V and 4 bases from J, the gap between germline ends came to 16 bases. The germline CDR1 and CDR2 sequences are SGHNT and YYREEE (reference sequence). The CDR3 sequence: CASSLEGTAMSTEAFF. The CDR3 DNA is TGTGCCAGCAGCTTGGAAGGGACGGCGATGAGCACTGAAGCTTTCTTT. The full variable domain, with the rest looked up from reference TRBV5-4 and TRBJ1-1, is ETGVTQSPTHLIKTRGQQVTLRCSSQSGHNTVSWYQQALGQGPQFIFQYYREEENGRGNFPPRFSGLQFPNYSSELNVNALELDDSALYLCASSLEGTAMSTEAFFGQGTRLTVV.

The chain is built from TRBV6-5 and TRBJ1-4; D ambiguous. Germline-derived CDR1 and CDR2 are MNHEY and SVGAGI. Trimming removed 0 bases from V and 8 bases from J, with 7 bases in between. CDR3 length equals 13 residues. The CDR3 loop reads CASSYSTWEKLFF. CDR3 DNA: TGTGCCAGCAGTTACTCGACATGGGAAAAACTGTTTTTT.

The rearrangement links TRBV9 to TRBJ1-2; no clear D gene. The V end lost 0 bases, the J end lost 3 bases, and 12 bases lay between the germline ends. Germline V gives CDR1 SGDLS, CDR2 YYNGEE. The CDR3 spans 15 residues. CDR3 in amino acids: CASSVGGSKDYGYTF. Written as DNA, the CDR3 is TGTGCCAGCAGCGTAGGAGGGAGTAAGGACTATGGCTACACCTTC.

The V and J genes are TRBV18 and TRBJ1-2; D not resolved. The CDR3 is 12 residues long. Trimming shortened V by 3 bases and J by 6 bases, and 8 bases separated the two germline ends. Germline V gene data show CDR1 as KGHSH and CDR2 as LQKENI. CDR3 nucleotide sequence: TGTGCCAGCTCACCTCTCGGGGATGGCTACACCTTC. Amino acid sequence: CASSPLGDGYTF.

The chain is built from TRBV2 and TRBJ1-3; D possibly corresponds to TRBD1 (6 bases). V was cut by 4 bases and J by 0 bases, with 7 bases left in between. The germline V gene has CDR1 SNHLY and CDR2 FYNNEI. The length of the CDR3 is 14 residues. The chain's CDR3 is CASSGQASGNTIYF. The CDR3 nucleotides read TGTGCCAGCAGTGGACAGGCCTCTGGAAACACCATATATTTT.

The chain carries TRBV10-3 and TRBJ2-5, with D hard to call. The V and J ends lost 2 bases and 10 bases respectively, with 11 bases between them. This CDR3 has 12 residues. In germline, CDR1 is ENHRY, CDR2 SYGVKD. CDR3 nucleotide sequence: TGTGCCATCAGTGAGGAGGAGTTTGGCCAGTACTTC. Protein product: CAISEEEFGQYF.

The rearrangement joins TRBV7-2 to TRBJ2-1; D remains unclear. Looked up from germline, CDR1 is SGHTA and CDR2 is FQGNSA. V was pared by 8 bases and J by 8 bases, with 10 bases between. The CDR3 is 11 amino acids. The CDR3 DNA reads TGTGCCAGCGTCGGTCGCCATGAGCAGTTCTTC. This encodes CASVGRHEQFF.

The J gene is TRBJ2-7, the V gene TRBV12-3 or TRBV12-4, with 12 bases identical to TRBD2. The CDR3 is made up of 13 amino acids. Unmatched junction bases numbered 3, after V lost 8 bases and J lost 4 bases. The CDR3 sequence is CASGLAGLYEQYF. CDR3 in DNA: TGTGCCAGCGGACTAGCGGGGCTGTACGAGCAGTACTTC.